The rows below give T cell receptor beta chains drawn from one sample of a study of T cell responses to AZD1222 COVID-19 vaccine. This table comes from immunoSEQ multiplex PCR, and its TCRdb copy is limited to in-frame clones, with some not included. The sample has 100,000 to 150,000 clones, roughly 91% seen once. Specimen: peripheral blood, collected on day 0 of AZD1222 vaccination. Receptor source: an adult in good health. The CDR3 runs from the conserved cysteine through the conserved F or W. The D gene is left open where the match is weak. The size entry is marked missing in some rows and otherwise reads once, few, many or a size class.

clone_size: NA
v_call: TRBV6-5
d_call: NA
j_call: TRBJ1-2
cdr3_aa: CASSYREPYGYTF
cdr3_nt: TGTGCCAGCAGTTATAGGGAGCCCTATGGCTACACCTTC

clone_size: NA
v_call: TRBV6-5
d_call: NA
j_call: TRBJ1-5
cdr3_aa: CASTEGGNSNQPQHF
cdr3_nt: TGTGCCAGCACCGAAGGAGGAAATAGCAATCAGCCCCAGCATTTT

clone_size: NA
v_call: TRBV20-1
d_call: TRBD1
j_call: TRBJ2-7
cdr3_aa: CSARGPYEQYF
cdr3_nt: TGCAGTGCCAGGGGGCCCTACGAGCAGTACTTC

clone_size: NA
v_call: TRBV2
d_call: TRBD1
j_call: TRBJ1-1
cdr3_aa: CASSQGALNTEAFF
cdr3_nt: TGTGCCAGCAGCCAGGGGGCTTTGAACACTGAAGCTTTCTTT

clone_size: NA
v_call: TRBV2
d_call: TRBD2
j_call: TRBJ2-1
cdr3_aa: CASPRAGGYNEQFF
cdr3_nt: TGTGCCAGCCCCCGAGCGGGGGGCTACAATGAGCAGTTCTTC

clone_size: NA
v_call: TRBV6-5
d_call: NA
j_call: TRBJ2-6
cdr3_aa: CASSYSRPSGANVLTF
cdr3_nt: TGTGCCAGCAGTTACTCGAGACCGTCTGGGGCCAACGTCCTGACTTTC

clone_size: NA
v_call: TRBV19
d_call: NA
j_call: TRBJ1-1
cdr3_aa: CASSITAQSYTEAFF
cdr3_nt: TGTGCCAGTAGTATAACCGCACAGTCTTACACTGAAGCTTTCTTT

clone_size: NA
v_call: TRBV5-1
d_call: TRBD2
j_call: TRBJ2-2
cdr3_aa: CASSLGGANTGELFF
cdr3_nt: TGCGCCAGCAGCCTGGGAGGGGCGAACACCGGGGAGCTGTTTTTT

clone_size: NA
v_call: TRBV28
d_call: TRBD1
j_call: TRBJ1-4
cdr3_aa: CASSFTGGEKLFF
cdr3_nt: TGTGCCAGCAGTTTCACAGGGGGCGAAAAACTGTTTTTT

clone_size: NA
v_call: TRBV30
d_call: NA
j_call: TRBJ1-3
cdr3_aa: CAWSLGTTGGNTIYF
cdr3_nt: TGTGCCTGGAGCCTAGGGACTACTGGTGGAAACACCATATATTTT

clone_size: once
v_call: TRBV21-1
d_call: NA
j_call: TRBJ2-2
cdr3_aa: CASSPRNRGAATGELFF
cdr3_nt: TGTGCCAGCAGCCCGAGAAATCGGGGCGCAGCGACCGGGGAGCTGTTTTTT

clone_size: once
v_call: TRBV6-2/TRBV6-3
d_call: NA
j_call: TRBJ2-3
cdr3_aa: CASSFRQPDTQYF
cdr3_nt: TGTGCCAGCAGTTTTAGACAGCCAGATACGCAGTATTTT

clone_size: NA
v_call: TRBV5-1
d_call: TRBD1
j_call: TRBJ1-4
cdr3_aa: CASSAQGAANEKLFF
cdr3_nt: TGCGCCAGCAGCGCGCAGGGGGCGGCTAATGAAAAACTGTTTTTT

clone_size: NA
v_call: TRBV28
d_call: NA
j_call: TRBJ1-5
cdr3_aa: CASSLFSVQPQHF
cdr3_nt: TGTGCCAGCAGTTTATTTTCAGTTCAGCCCCAGCATTTT

clone_size: NA
v_call: TRBV7-6
d_call: TRBD2
j_call: TRBJ2-2
cdr3_aa: CASSLEGLAGGYHTGELFF
cdr3_nt: TGTGCCAGCAGCTTAGAGGGGCTAGCGGGAGGATACCACACCGGGGAGCTGTTTTTT

clone_size: NA
v_call: TRBV6-1
d_call: TRBD1
j_call: TRBJ1-2
cdr3_aa: CASSEEGDSPGYGYTF
cdr3_nt: TGTGCCAGCAGTGAAGAGGGGGACAGCCCCGGCTATGGCTACACCTTC

clone_size: NA
v_call: TRBV5-8
d_call: TRBD1
j_call: TRBJ1-1
cdr3_aa: CASSLGGGQGTEAFF
cdr3_nt: TGTGCCAGCAGCTTGGGAGGGGGCCAAGGCACTGAAGCTTTCTTT

clone_size: NA
v_call: TRBV27
d_call: TRBD1
j_call: TRBJ1-2
cdr3_aa: CASSLSGQGGNYGYTF
cdr3_nt: TGTGCCAGCAGTTTATCCGGACAGGGGGGTAACTATGGCTACACCTTC

clone_size: NA
v_call: TRBV5-1
d_call: NA
j_call: TRBJ1-2
cdr3_aa: CASSPAHVGANYGYTF
cdr3_nt: TGCGCCAGCAGCCCGGCACACGTGGGAGCTAACTATGGCTACACCTTC

clone_size: NA
v_call: TRBV2
d_call: TRBD1
j_call: TRBJ1-4
cdr3_aa: CASKISGTGVGKLFF
cdr3_nt: TGTGCCAGCAAAATAAGCGGGACAGGGGTTGGAAAACTGTTTTTT

clone_size: NA
v_call: TRBV15
d_call: NA
j_call: TRBJ1-2
cdr3_aa: CATSRKGDGYTF
cdr3_nt: TGTGCCACCAGCAGAAAAGGGGATGGCTACACCTTC

clone_size: NA
v_call: TRBV12-2
d_call: NA
j_call: TRBJ1-4
cdr3_aa: CASRCCLQGDGEKLFF
cdr3_nt: TGTGCAAGTCGCTGTTGCCTACAGGGGGATGGTGAAAAACTGTTTTTT

clone_size: few
v_call: TRBV5-1
d_call: NA
j_call: TRBJ2-2
cdr3_aa: CASSSGVSGELFF
cdr3_nt: TGCGCCAGCAGCTCGGGAGTTTCCGGGGAGCTGTTTTTT

clone_size: NA
v_call: TRBV5-6
d_call: TRBD1
j_call: TRBJ2-7
cdr3_aa: CASSLRGLSSYEQYF
cdr3_nt: TGTGCCAGCAGCTTGAGGGGGCTAAGCTCCTACGAGCAGTACTTC

clone_size: NA
v_call: TRBV29-1
d_call: NA
j_call: TRBJ1-2
cdr3_aa: CSVGLSGKGYTF
cdr3_nt: TGCAGCGTCGGTCTTTCTGGGAAAGGCTACACCTTC

clone_size: NA
v_call: TRBV18
d_call: NA
j_call: TRBJ2-2
cdr3_aa: CASSPPSDPGELFF
cdr3_nt: TGTGCCAGCTCACCACCGTCTGACCCCGGGGAGCTGTTTTTT

clone_size: NA
v_call: TRBV29-1
d_call: TRBD1
j_call: TRBJ2-7
cdr3_aa: CSVRRDRGSEQYF
cdr3_nt: TGCAGCGTGCGCCGGGACAGGGGATCCGAGCAGTACTTC

clone_size: NA
v_call: TRBV7-2
d_call: NA
j_call: TRBJ2-7
cdr3_aa: CASSSQRSGQSYEQYF
cdr3_nt: TGTGCCAGCAGCTCCCAGCGATCCGGACAGTCCTACGAGCAGTACTTC

clone_size: NA
v_call: TRBV23-1
d_call: NA
j_call: TRBJ2-1
cdr3_aa: CASSQSSEGYSYNEQFF
cdr3_nt: TGCGCCAGCAGTCAATCATCTGAGGGTTACTCTTACAATGAGCAGTTCTTC

clone_size: NA
v_call: TRBV3-1/TRBV3-2
d_call: TRBD1
j_call: TRBJ2-7
cdr3_aa: CASSQDQGQGRYLNEQYF
cdr3_nt: TGTGCCAGCAGCCAAGATCAAGGACAGGGTCGGTATCTTAACGAGCAGTACTTC

clone_size: NA
v_call: TRBV7-3
d_call: NA
j_call: TRBJ2-1
cdr3_aa: CASSSNPSSYNEQFF
cdr3_nt: TGTGCCAGCAGCTCAAATCCGAGCTCCTACAATGAGCAGTTCTTC

clone_size: NA
v_call: TRBV7-2
d_call: NA
j_call: TRBJ2-1
cdr3_aa: CASSPDSSYNEQFF
cdr3_nt: TGTGCCAGCAGCCCGGACTCATCCTACAATGAGCAGTTCTTC

clone_size: NA
v_call: TRBV7-2
d_call: NA
j_call: TRBJ2-5
cdr3_aa: CASSSGPLGETQYF
cdr3_nt: TGTGCCAGCAGCTCGGGACCCCTCGGGGAGACCCAGTACTTC

clone_size: NA
v_call: TRBV30
d_call: NA
j_call: TRBJ1-4
cdr3_aa: CAWSVQLNEKLFF
cdr3_nt: TGTGCCTGGAGTGTACAGCTTAATGAAAAACTGTTTTTT

clone_size: NA
v_call: TRBV19
d_call: NA
j_call: TRBJ1-5
cdr3_aa: CASSRALNSNQPQHF
cdr3_nt: TGTGCCAGTAGCCGGGCGCTGAATAGCAATCAGCCCCAGCATTTT

clone_size: NA
v_call: TRBV6-5
d_call: NA
j_call: TRBJ2-5
cdr3_aa: CASRREAPATQYF
cdr3_nt: TGTGCCAGCAGGAGAGAGGCCCCGGCGACCCAGTACTTC

clone_size: NA
v_call: TRBV5-5
d_call: NA
j_call: TRBJ1-2
cdr3_aa: CASSLWGVGYTF
cdr3_nt: TGTGCCAGCAGCTTATGGGGGGTCGGCTACACCTTC

clone_size: NA
v_call: TRBV9
d_call: NA
j_call: TRBJ2-2
cdr3_aa: CASSVAPSDILNTGELFF
cdr3_nt: TGTGCCAGCAGCGTAGCCCCCTCGGACATACTGAACACCGGGGAGCTGTTTTTT

clone_size: NA
v_call: TRBV19
d_call: NA
j_call: TRBJ1-5
cdr3_aa: CASSSPGVGGIRQPQHF
cdr3_nt: TGTGCCAGTAGTTCCCCGGGGGTGGGGGGAATACGACAGCCCCAGCATTTT

clone_size: NA
v_call: TRBV25-1
d_call: TRBD1
j_call: TRBJ1-2
cdr3_aa: CASSDPSDRRNYGYTF
cdr3_nt: TGTGCCAGCAGTGACCCTTCGGACAGGCGAAACTATGGCTACACCTTC

clone_size: NA
v_call: TRBV6-5
d_call: NA
j_call: TRBJ1-2
cdr3_aa: CASSYRTSDGYTF
cdr3_nt: TGTGCCAGCAGTTACCGAACTTCTGATGGCTACACCTTC

clone_size: once
v_call: TRBV10-3
d_call: TRBD1
j_call: TRBJ2-5
cdr3_aa: CAISGGQGKKETQYF
cdr3_nt: TGTGCCATCAGTGGAGGACAGGGTAAAAAAGAGACCCAGTACTTC

clone_size: NA
v_call: TRBV19
d_call: NA
j_call: TRBJ1-5
cdr3_aa: CASSVGGNYQPQHF
cdr3_nt: TGTGCCAGTAGTGTTGGGGGGAATTATCAGCCCCAGCATTTT

clone_size: once
v_call: TRBV7-2
d_call: NA
j_call: TRBJ2-5
cdr3_aa: CASSRAYPETQYF
cdr3_nt: TGTGCCAGCAGCAGGGCCTACCCGGAGACCCAGTACTTC

clone_size: NA
v_call: TRBV4-1
d_call: TRBD2
j_call: TRBJ2-5
cdr3_aa: CASSLGPTSVQETQYF
cdr3_nt: TGCGCCAGCAGTCTAGGCCCGACTAGCGTCCAAGAGACCCAGTACTTC

clone_size: NA
v_call: TRBV5-4
d_call: NA
j_call: TRBJ1-4
cdr3_aa: CASSLGVDDEKLFF
cdr3_nt: TGTGCCAGCAGCTTGGGGGTAGATGATGAAAAACTGTTTTTT

clone_size: once
v_call: TRBV15
d_call: NA
j_call: TRBJ1-5
cdr3_aa: CATSRGGALQPQHF
cdr3_nt: TGTGCCACCAGCAGAGGCGGGGCCCTCCAGCCCCAGCATTTT

clone_size: NA
v_call: TRBV5-4
d_call: NA
j_call: TRBJ1-2
cdr3_aa: CASSLERSYGYTF
cdr3_nt: TGTGCCAGCAGCTTGGAGCGCAGCTATGGCTACACCTTC

clone_size: many
v_call: TRBV6-5
d_call: TRBD1
j_call: TRBJ2-7
cdr3_aa: CASTRQGETGEQYF
cdr3_nt: TGTGCCAGCACTAGACAGGGGGAGACAGGGGAGCAGTACTTC

clone_size: NA
v_call: TRBV20-1
d_call: NA
j_call: TRBJ2-7
cdr3_aa: CSAPSGYEQYF
cdr3_nt: TGCAGTGCCCCTTCCGGCTACGAGCAGTACTTC

clone_size: NA
v_call: TRBV11-3
d_call: TRBD1
j_call: TRBJ2-2
cdr3_aa: CASSQGQLTGELFF
cdr3_nt: TGTGCCAGCAGCCAGGGACAGTTGACCGGGGAGCTGTTTTTT

clone_size: NA
v_call: TRBV9
d_call: NA
j_call: TRBJ1-6
cdr3_aa: CASSLLPEINSPLHF
cdr3_nt: TGTGCCAGCAGCCTCCTGCCGGAGATTAATTCACCCCTCCACTTT

clone_size: NA
v_call: TRBV21-1
d_call: NA
j_call: TRBJ2-3
cdr3_aa: CASSQRTATSTDTQYF
cdr3_nt: TGTGCCAGCAGCCAGAGGACAGCCACTAGCACAGATACGCAGTATTTT